This TCR beta chain was identified in a study of T-cell reconstitution after alpha-beta-depleted transplantation in children. There are many counts of this clonotype. Its antigen is undetermined. Unique molecular identifiers were used in preparing the TCRbeta library. TCRdb reanalysed the PCR reads using MiXCR and keeps one entry per CDR3 protein. The data show about 240,000 distinct CDR3 sequences, roughly 25% seen once. Whole-study findings and limits: T-cell counts and diversity were attributed mostly to newly produced T cells one year after transplant.

This CDR3 is built from 15 residues. V was pared by 5 bases and J by 5 bases, with 8 bases of the junction left unmatched. Per germline, CDR1 SQVTM and CDR2 ANQGSEA. The clonotype comes from a girl aged 2 to 10 with Fanconi anemia, due to receive a stem cell transplant. The sequencing here drew on PBMCs, taken before TCRalphabeta/CD19-depleted stem cell transplant. The chain joins TRBV29-1 to TRBJ2-2; 10 positions match TRBD2. The CDR3 sequence is CSVQIAGGITGELFF. In DNA, the CDR3 is TGCAGCGTTCAGATAGCGGGAGGAATTACCGGGGAGCTGTTTTTT.